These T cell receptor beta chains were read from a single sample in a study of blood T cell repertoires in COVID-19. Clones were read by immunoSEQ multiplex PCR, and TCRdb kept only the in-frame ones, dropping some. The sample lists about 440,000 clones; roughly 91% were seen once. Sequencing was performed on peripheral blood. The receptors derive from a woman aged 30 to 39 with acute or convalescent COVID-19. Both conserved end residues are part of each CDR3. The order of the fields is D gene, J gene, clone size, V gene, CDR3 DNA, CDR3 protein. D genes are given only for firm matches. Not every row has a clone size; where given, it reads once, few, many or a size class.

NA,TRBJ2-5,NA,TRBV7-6,TGTGCCAGCAGCTCGAGTAAACTGGAGACCCAGTACTTC,CASSSSKLETQYF
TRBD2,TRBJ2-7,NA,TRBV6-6,TGTGCCAGCAGTTCCCATCTAGCGGGGTACTCCTACGAGCAGTACTTC,CASSSHLAGYSYEQYF
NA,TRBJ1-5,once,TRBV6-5,TGTGCCAGCAATGCCCTCACAGGTAGCAATCAGCCCCAGCATTTT,CASNALTGSNQPQHF
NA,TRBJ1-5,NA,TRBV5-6,TGTGCCAGCAGCCAACAGGGACGGTATGCCTCGCCCCAGCATTTT,CASSQQGRYASPQHF
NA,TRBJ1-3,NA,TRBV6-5,TGTGCCAGCAGTTATAGGAGCTCTGGAAACACCATATATTTT,CASSYRSSGNTIYF
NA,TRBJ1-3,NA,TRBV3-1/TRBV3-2,TGTGCCAGCAGCCAAACAACTCCTTGGGCGTCCTCTGGAAACACCATATATTTT,CASSQTTPWASSGNTIYF
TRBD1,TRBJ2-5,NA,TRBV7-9,TGTGCCAGCAGCCTGGGGACAGGTCTTTCGGAGACCCAGTACTTC,CASSLGTGLSETQYF
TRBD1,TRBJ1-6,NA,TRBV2,TGTGCCAGCAGTGAATTGACAGGGCGGCTCTCACCCCTCCACTTT,CASSELTGRLSPLHF
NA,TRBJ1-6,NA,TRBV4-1,TGCGCCAGCAGCCAAGAAGCCCTCCGTCCCAATATGAATTCACCCCTCCACTTT,CASSQEALRPNMNSPLHF
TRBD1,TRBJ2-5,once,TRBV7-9,TGTGCCAGCAGCCTGACAGGGGTTGGGGAGACCCAGTACTTC,CASSLTGVGETQYF
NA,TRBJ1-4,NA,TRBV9,TGTGCCAGCAGCGTAGGCCCCGCCGAGATTGAAAAACTGTTTTTT,CASSVGPAEIEKLFF
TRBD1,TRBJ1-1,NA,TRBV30,TGTGCCTGGAGTGTATACCGCCGGGACAGGAGAACTTTCTTT,CAWSVYRRDRRTFF
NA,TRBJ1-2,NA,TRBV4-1,TGCGCCAGCAGCCAAGAAGGGGCCTCCTGGGATGGCTACACCTTC,CASSQEGASWDGYTF
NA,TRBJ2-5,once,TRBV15,TGTGCCACCACGTCCCCGTCCCCCCAAGAGACCCAGTACTTC,CATTSPSPQETQYF
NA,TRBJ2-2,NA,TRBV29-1,TGCAGCGGATACAGGCCCACCGGGGAGCTGTTTTTT,CSGYRPTGELFF
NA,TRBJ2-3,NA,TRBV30,TGTGCCTGGGGCCCTGGCGATACGCAGTATTTT,CAWGPGDTQYF
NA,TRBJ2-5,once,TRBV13,TGTGCCAGCAGCCCCCGCGTGTGGGGAGGAGAGACCCAGTACTTC,CASSPRVWGGETQYF
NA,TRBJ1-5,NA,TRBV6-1,TGTGCCAGCAGTGAACGGGCGGACAGCTATCAGCCCCAGCATTTT,CASSERADSYQPQHF
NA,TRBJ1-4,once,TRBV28,TGTGCCAGCAGTTTATCCTCCGGGACTCTCAGAGGGGAAAAACTGTTTTTT,CASSLSSGTLRGEKLFF
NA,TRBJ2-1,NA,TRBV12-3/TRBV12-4,TGTGCCAGCAGTATGGGGCTCTACAATGAGCAGTTCTTC,CASSMGLYNEQFF
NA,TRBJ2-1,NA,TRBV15,TGTGCGACCTCGGCCTTTACAGGATATGAGCAGTTCTTC,CATSAFTGYEQFF
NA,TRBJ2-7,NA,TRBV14,TGTGCCAGCAGCCAAGATTGGACAAGCTACGAGCAGTACTTC,CASSQDWTSYEQYF
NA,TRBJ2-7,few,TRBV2,TGTGCCAGCAGTGACATCCTGTCCAGCTCCTACGAGCAGTACTTC,CASSDILSSSYEQYF
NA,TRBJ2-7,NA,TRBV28,TGTGCCAGCAGTTTAGCTCTTTGGGGGGGCCAACCCTCCTACGAGCAGTACTTC,CASSLALWGGQPSYEQYF
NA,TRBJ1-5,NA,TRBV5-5,TGTGCCAGCAGCTTGGTCGGGGATCCGCCCCAGCATTTT,CASSLVGDPPQHF
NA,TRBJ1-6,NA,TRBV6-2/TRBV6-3,TGTGCCAGCAGTTCGCATATGCCAACAGGGACAAGGAGCAAATCACCCCTCCACTTT,CASSSHMPTGTRSKSPLHF
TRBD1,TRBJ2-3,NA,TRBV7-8,TGTGCCAGCAGCAAGGACAGGGGTGCCACAGATACGCAGTATTTT,CASSKDRGATDTQYF
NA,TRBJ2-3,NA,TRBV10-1,TGCGCCAGCAGTGACAGGTTTGGAGATACGCAGTATTTT,CASSDRFGDTQYF
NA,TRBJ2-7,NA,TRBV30,TGTGCCTGGAGTGCCAGGCCAACTCCCTACGAGCAGTACTTC,CAWSARPTPYEQYF
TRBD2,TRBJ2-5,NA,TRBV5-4,TGTGCCACCTTTAGCGGGGGGAACCAAGAGACCCAGTACTTC,CATFSGGNQETQYF
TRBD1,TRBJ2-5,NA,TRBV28,TGTGCCAGCAGTCCCTCGTATAAGACAGGGAAGACCCAGTACTTC,CASSPSYKTGKTQYF
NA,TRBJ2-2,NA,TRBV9,TGTGCCAGCAGCCCGAGGACACCCCCCACCAACAGCGGGGAGCTGTTTTTT,CASSPRTPPTNSGELFF
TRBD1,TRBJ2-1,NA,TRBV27,TGTGCCAGCAGTTCTCTCCGGACAGGGCACAATGAGCAGTTCTTC,CASSSLRTGHNEQFF
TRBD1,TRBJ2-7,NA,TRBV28,TGTGCCAGCAGACACCGGGACAGGGGTGACGAGCAGTACTTC,CASRHRDRGDEQYF
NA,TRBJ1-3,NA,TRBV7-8,TGTGCCAGCATGGAGGAGTCTGGAAACACCATATATTTT,CASMEESGNTIYF
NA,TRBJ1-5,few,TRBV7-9,TGTGCCAGCAGCACCACCGGGCCCCAGCATTTT,CASSTTGPQHF
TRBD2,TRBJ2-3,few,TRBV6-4,TGTGCCAGCAGTAAGCGGGGGGGCCTTGATACGCAGTATTTT,CASSKRGGLDTQYF
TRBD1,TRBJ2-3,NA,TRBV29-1,TGCAGCGTTGAAGGATGGGACAGGGGTTTCACAGATACGCAGTATTTT,CSVEGWDRGFTDTQYF
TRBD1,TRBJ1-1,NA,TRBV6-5,TGTGCCAGCAGCCCCGACAGGGATACTGAAGCTTTCTTT,CASSPDRDTEAFF
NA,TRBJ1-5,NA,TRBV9,TGTGCCAGCAGCGTAGAAGCAGGGATTCAGCCCCAGCATTTT,CASSVEAGIQPQHF
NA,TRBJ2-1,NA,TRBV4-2,TGTGCCAGCAGCCAAGTTTTACGGGGGAACTCGAGGGAGCAGTTCTTC,CASSQVLRGNSREQFF
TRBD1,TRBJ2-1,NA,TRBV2,TGTGCCAGCAGTGAATGGGACAGAGGGCATGAGCAGTTCTTC,CASSEWDRGHEQFF
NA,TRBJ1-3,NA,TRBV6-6,TGTGCCAGCAGCCTATCTCCGAGCGGTAGTATTAACACCATATATTTT,CASSLSPSGSINTIYF
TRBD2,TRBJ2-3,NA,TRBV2,TGTGCCAGCAGTGAGAGGGAGACTAGCGGGGGCACAGATACGCAGTATTTT,CASSERETSGGTDTQYF
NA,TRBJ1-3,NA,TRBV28,TGTGCCAGCGGTCGAGAGCTGGGAAACACCATATATTTT,CASGRELGNTIYF
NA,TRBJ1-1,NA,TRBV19,TGTGCCAGTAGTCCAGGGTCAGTGAGAACTGAAGCTTTCTTT,CASSPGSVRTEAFF
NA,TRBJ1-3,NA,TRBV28,TGTGCCAGCAGACCGGGGGGGGCGAACTCTGGAAACACCATATATTTT,CASRPGGANSGNTIYF
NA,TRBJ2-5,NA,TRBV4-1,TGCGCCAGCAGCCAAAACAGGTACCAAGAGACCCAGTACTTC,CASSQNRYQETQYF
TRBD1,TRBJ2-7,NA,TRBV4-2,TGTGCCAGCAGCCTCACCCGACAGGGGAGCTACGAGCAGTACTTC,CASSLTRQGSYEQYF
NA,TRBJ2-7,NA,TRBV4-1,TGCGCCAGCAGCCAATTACGGGGGAGCGCCTACGAGCAGTACTTC,CASSQLRGSAYEQYF
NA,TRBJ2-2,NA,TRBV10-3,TGTGCCATCAGTGAGGCAGACAGATACACCGGGGAGCTGTTTTTT,CAISEADRYTGELFF
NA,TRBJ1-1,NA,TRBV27,TGTGCCAGCAGTTTAACAGTAATGAACACTGAAGCTTTCTTT,CASSLTVMNTEAFF
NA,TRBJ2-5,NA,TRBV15,TGTGCCACCAGACAGGGACGAGAGACCCAGTACTTC,CATRQGRETQYF